Below, one TCR beta chain is given with its context. The target antigen is unknown. The Oncomine TCR Beta short-read assay was applied to DNA of cultured CD4+ T cells. One entry per CDR3 protein, called by TCRdb with MiXCR from the PCR reads. The sample lists about 15,000 distinct CDR3 sequences, approximately 50% occurring once. These data are taken from a study of vaccination and CD4 T cells after COVID-19. Treatment meaning: approximately nine-day PBMC culture with coronavirus spike peptide pools or control peptides (ViraFEST assay). CDR1 is LNHNV, CDR2 YYDKDF, per germline (reference sequence). Between the trimmed V and J ends, which lost 9 bases and 1 base, there was a span of 15 bases. The CDR3 is 14 amino acids.

This receptor was obtained from a human donor who had recovered from COVID-19. Material: CD4+ T cells from blood, cultured in vitro, obtained before SARS-CoV-2 vaccination. This rearrangement joins TRBV15 to TRBJ1-2; D gene uncertain. This CDR3 is CATREDHNNYGYTF. CDR3 sequence (DNA): TGTGCCACTCGTGAGGATCATAATAACTATGGCTACACCTTC.